This TCR beta chain was captured in a study of OX40 agonist ivuxolimab in advanced cancers. About the research overall: Three patients, one with hepatocellular carcinoma and two with cutaneous melanoma, responded partially.

Repertoires were generated with immunoSEQ multiplex PCR, while TCRdb's copy carries only in-frame clones and drops some. The repertoire has about 64,000 clones, approximately 81% of them found once; the top ten carry 2.5% to 3.5%. CDR3 size: 15 residues. V was clipped by 2 bases and J by 3 bases, with 13 bases between them. Germline CDR1 and CDR2: LGHNA and YSLEER. The chain is built from TRBV4-3 and TRBJ1-2, with D possibly being TRBD1 (6 bases). Sequencing was performed on CD4+ or CD8+ T cells sorted from blood, taken in a trial of the OX40 agonist ivuxolimab. The receptor was derived from an adult with an advanced solid tumor such as melanoma, head and neck, liver or kidney cancer. CDR3 sequence: CASSQITGFHYGYTF. For the CDR3, the DNA is TGCGCCAGCAGCCAAATCACAGGGTTTCACTATGGCTACACCTTC.